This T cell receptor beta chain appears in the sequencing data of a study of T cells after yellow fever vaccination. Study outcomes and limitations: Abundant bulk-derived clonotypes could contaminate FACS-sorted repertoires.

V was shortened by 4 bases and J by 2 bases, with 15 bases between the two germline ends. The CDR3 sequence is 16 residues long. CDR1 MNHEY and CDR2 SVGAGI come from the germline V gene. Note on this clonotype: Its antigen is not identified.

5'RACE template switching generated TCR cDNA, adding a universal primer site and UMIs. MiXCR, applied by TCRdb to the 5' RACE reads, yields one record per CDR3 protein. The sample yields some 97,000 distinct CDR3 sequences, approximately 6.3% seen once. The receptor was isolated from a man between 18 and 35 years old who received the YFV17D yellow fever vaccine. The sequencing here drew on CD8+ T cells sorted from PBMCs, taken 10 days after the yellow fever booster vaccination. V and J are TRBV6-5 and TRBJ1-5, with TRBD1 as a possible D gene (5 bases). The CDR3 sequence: CASSLKWGRGNQPQHF. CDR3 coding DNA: TGTGCCAGCAGTTTAAAGTGGGGCAGGGGCAATCAGCCCCAGCATTTT.